Presented here are 5 T cell receptor beta chains from one specimen sequenced in a study of early T cells in non-severe SARS-CoV-2 infection. Using its own MiXCR run on the 5' RACE reads, TCRdb lists one record per CDR3 protein. The sample lists about 89,000 distinct CDR3 sequences, approximately 17% occurring once. The sequencing here drew on whole blood, taken at baseline. These receptors were taken from an adult who was a healthcare worker with PCR-confirmed SARS-CoV-2 infection or an uninfected control (not recorded which).

This chain connects TRBV13 to TRBJ2-3; 8 bases are a match to TRBD2. V trimming: 6 bases; J trimming: 5 bases; junction bases outside the gene matches: 10. Per germline, CDR1 PRHDT and CDR2 FYEKMQ (reference sequence). The CDR3 spans 15 residues. CDR3 in DNA: TGTGCCAGCAGTCTAGGGACTAGGAGGATAGATACGCAGTATTTT. It specifies CASSLGTRRIDTQYF.

This clonotype was counted ten times or more. The chain combines TRBV10-1 with TRBJ2-7; D may be TRBD1 (5 bases). The V and J ends lost 6 bases and 0 bases respectively, with 6 bases between them. Germline V gene data show CDR1 as WNHNN and CDR2 as SYGVQD (reference sequence). This CDR3 has 12 residues. The chain's CDR3 is CASSDSSYEQYF. CDR3 in DNA: TGCGCCAGCAGCGACAGCTCCTACGAGCAGTACTTC.

The rearrangement links TRBV28 to TRBJ2-3; 7 bases agree with TRBD2. The ends lost 6 bases at V and 0 bases at J; junction bases unmatched: 6. CDR1 is MDHEN, CDR2 SYDVKM, per germline. The CDR3 consists of 15 residues. CDR3 sequence: CASRTHSGSTDTQYF. Written as DNA, the CDR3 is TGTGCCAGCAGAACCCATAGCGGGAGCACAGATACGCAGTATTTT.

This clonotype was counted between two and nine times. The CDR3 sequence: CASSQERLRETQYF. In DNA, the CDR3 is TGCGCCAGCAGCCAAGAAAGGCTGCGGGAGACCCAGTACTTC. The rearrangement links TRBV4-1 to TRBJ2-5; D is unresolved. This CDR3 is 14 amino acids long. The germline V gene encodes CDR1 MGHRA and CDR2 YSYEKL. Deletions cut 0 bases from V and 5 bases from J, with 10 bases between.

J is TRBJ2-1 and V is TRBV20-1; 7 nucleotides match TRBD2. The CDR3 is made up of 15 amino acids. Germline CDR1 is DFQATT and CDR2 is SNEGSKA (reference sequence). Unmatched junction bases numbered 13, after V lost 6 bases and J lost 5 bases. The CDR3 nucleotides are TGCAGTGCGGACAAAGCGGGATCGCGGAACAATGAGCAGTTCTTC. Translating gives CSADKAGSRNNEQFF.